This TCR beta chain came from a study of Ad26.COV2.S vaccination and SARS-CoV-2 variants. The treatment here: some 19 received Ad26.COV2.S at low or high dose, single or two shots; 5 received placebo; per-sample allocation not given. Sampling was done on day 63 after the first vaccine or placebo injection. This clone was seen repeatedly, ten times or more. Trimming pared 1 base from V and 2 bases from J, leaving 12 bases between. The CDR3 length is 15 residues. CDR1 and CDR2 from the germline V gene are MGHRA and YSYEKL. Here immunoSEQ multiplex PCR was the method, and the copy in TCRdb shows in-frame clones only, minus some. The table includes 300,000 to 400,000 clones, around 89% detected once.

J is TRBJ2-7 and V is TRBV4-1; D perhaps matches TRBD2 (6 bases). The receptor was derived from a person aged 18-65 years who received the Ad26.COV2.S COVID-19 vaccine or a placebo. The sequencing used peripheral blood, collected in a trial of Ad26.COV2.S vaccine versus placebo. CDR3 sequence: CASSQGASVTYEQYF. As DNA, the CDR3 is TGCGCCAGCAGCCAAGGTGCTAGCGTGACCTACGAGCAGTACTTC.